This T cell receptor (beta chain) was identified in a study of blood T cell repertoires in COVID-19. Study information: PBMCs, B-cell-depleted T cells, or T cells provided the cDNA or gDNA that made up the material.

The CDR3 extends over 14 amino acids. The germline V gene encodes CDR1 MGHRA and CDR2 YSYEKL. The ends lost 2 bases at V and 3 bases at J; junction bases unmatched: 3. In the authors' workflow: Nucleated cell number was recorded as an estimate derived from reference gene primer amplification. Measured with immunoSEQ multiplex PCR; TCRdb has only the in-frame clones, and not every one. From that table come the V and J calls and clone size; the DNA was used to work out D and trimming. The sample lists about 59,000 clones, about 90% occurring once. Sequencing was done on a sample of peripheral blood. This chain links TRBV4-1 with TRBJ1-2, with 7 positions matching TRBD1. This TCR came from an older man in a cohort sampled during active COVID-19. In nucleotides, the CDR3 is TGCGCCAGCAGCCAAAGGACAGGAGACTATGGCTACACCTTC. Its translation is CASSQRTGDYGYTF.